The entry below describes one T cell receptor beta chain. Its cognate antigen is unknown. This record belongs to a study of brain T cells in children with intractable seizures. Points from the study as a whole: Clones missing pre-surgery may reflect undersampling of that blood sample.

Germline CDR1 reads GTSNPN; CDR2 reads SVGIG (reference sequence). The CDR3 covers 14 residues. Trimming at V came to 2 bases and at J to 8 bases, leaving 8 bases not matched to a gene. Only in-frame clones appear in the TCRdb table, and some are missing; sequencing was by immunoSEQ multiplex PCR. The sample has roughly 80,000 clones; around nine tenths are singletons. Patients received at least one anti-epileptic drug before surgery. The material was peripheral blood, obtained at surgery. This receptor was taken from a girl aged 2-10 years with Rasmussen encephalitis and intractable seizures. V is TRBV30 and J is TRBJ1-4, with 7 bases fitting TRBD1. CDR3 loop: CAWSTWDSLEKLFF. CDR3 DNA: TGTGCCTGGAGTACCTGGGACAGCCTAGAAAAACTGTTTTTT.